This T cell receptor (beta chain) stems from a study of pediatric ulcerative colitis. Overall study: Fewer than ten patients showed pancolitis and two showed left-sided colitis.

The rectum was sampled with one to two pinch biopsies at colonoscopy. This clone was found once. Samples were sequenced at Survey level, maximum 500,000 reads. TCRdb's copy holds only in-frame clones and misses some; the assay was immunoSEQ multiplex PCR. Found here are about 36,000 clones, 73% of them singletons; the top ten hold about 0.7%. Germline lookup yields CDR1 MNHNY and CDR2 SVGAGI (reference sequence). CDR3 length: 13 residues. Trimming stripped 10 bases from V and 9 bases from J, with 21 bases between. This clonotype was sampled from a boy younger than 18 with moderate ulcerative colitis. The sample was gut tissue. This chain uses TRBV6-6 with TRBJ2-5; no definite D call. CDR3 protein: CAIQSTTARPQYF. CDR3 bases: TGTGCCATCCAAAGTACAACAGCGAGACCCCAGTACTTC.